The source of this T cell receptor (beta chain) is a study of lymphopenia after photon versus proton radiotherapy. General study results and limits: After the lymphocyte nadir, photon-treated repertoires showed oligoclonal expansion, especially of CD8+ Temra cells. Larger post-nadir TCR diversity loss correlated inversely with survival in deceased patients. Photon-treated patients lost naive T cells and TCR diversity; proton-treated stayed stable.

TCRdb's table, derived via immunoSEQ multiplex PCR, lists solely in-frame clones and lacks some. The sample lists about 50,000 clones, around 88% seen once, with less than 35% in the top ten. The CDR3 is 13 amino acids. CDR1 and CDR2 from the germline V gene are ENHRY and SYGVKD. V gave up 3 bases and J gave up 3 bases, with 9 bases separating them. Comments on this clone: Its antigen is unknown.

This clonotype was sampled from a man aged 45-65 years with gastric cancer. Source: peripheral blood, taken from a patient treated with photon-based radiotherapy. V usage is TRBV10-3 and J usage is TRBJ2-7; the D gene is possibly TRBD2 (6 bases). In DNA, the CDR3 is TGTGCCATCAGTGAACAGGAGGGCTACGAGCAGTACTTC. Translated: CAISEQEGYEQYF.